Presented here are 9 T cell receptor beta chains from one specimen sequenced in a study of CD8 T cells in Susac syndrome. RNA was extracted with the RNeasy kit, and a quantity of roughly 0.45 to 1 ug was reverse transcribed using random hexamers. A single record per CDR3 protein comes from TCRdb applying MiXCR to the immunoSEQ multiplex PCR reads. Altogether 50,000 to 55,000 distinct CDR3 sequences are present, roughly 94% being singletons, with the ten largest covering roughly 0.8%. Sequencing input: CD8+ T cells from PBMCs. The receptors were sampled from a human donor with Susac syndrome.

This chain links TRBV9 with TRBJ1-2; a possible D gene is TRBD1 (5 bases). The germline V and J ends were trimmed by 2 bases and 0 bases, with 17 bases remaining between them. CDR1 and CDR2 from the germline V gene are SGDLS and YYNGEE. The CDR3 runs to 17 residues. In nucleotides, the CDR3 is TGTGCCAGCAGCGTCAGGGTTTATTTCTCCCCTAACTATGGCTACACCTTC. Its protein product is CASSVRVYFSPNYGYTF.

This CDR3 reads CASSLWEGGIYGYTF. The CDR3 DNA sequence: TGTGCCAGCAGTTTGTGGGAGGGGGGAATCTATGGCTACACCTTC. This chain uses TRBV12-3 or TRBV12-4 with TRBJ1-2; tentatively, D is TRBD1 (6 bases). Deletions cut 3 bases from V and 4 bases from J, with 15 bases between. The CDR3 spans 15 residues.

The chain combines TRBV20-1 with TRBJ2-4; TRBD2 agrees at 8 bases. The germline gives CDR1 DFQATT, CDR2 SNEGSKA (reference sequence). The CDR3 extends over 13 amino acids. The V gene end was trimmed by 7 bases and the J gene end by 6 bases; junction bases not matched to a gene: 8. DNA of the CDR3: TGCAGTGTACGGGGGGGGCCCCTAAACATTCAGTACTTC. Amino acid sequence: CSVRGGPLNIQYF.

This chain links TRBV4-1 with TRBJ2-1; 10 bases are a match to TRBD1. The CDR3 consists of 17 residues. With 4 bases clipped from V and 3 bases from J, the junction kept 9 bases outside the gene matches. Per the germline V gene, CDR1 is MGHRA and CDR2 is YSYEKL. The CDR3 loop reads CASSPEDRGVFYNEQFF. The CDR3 region has the DNA TGCGCCAGCAGCCCCGAGGACAGGGGGGTCTTCTACAATGAGCAGTTCTTC.

Here the CDR3 DNA reads TGTGCCAGCAGCTTAGTGGAGTACGAGCAGTACTTC. This translates into CASSLVEYEQYF. This chain joins TRBV7-9 and TRBJ2-7, with D uncertain. This CDR3 spans 12 amino acids. CDR1 and CDR2 from the germline V gene are SEHNR and FQNEAQ (reference sequence). The germline V and J ends were trimmed by 1 base and 4 bases, with 5 bases remaining between them.

Notes on this clonotype: One end of the junction varies from germline; a read error may be responsible. The chain is built from TRBV7-9 and TRBJ1-2; 8 bases map to TRBD1. The germline V gene encodes CDR1 SEHNR and CDR2 FQNEAQ (reference sequence). This CDR3 is built from 13 residues. Here the CDR3 DNA reads TGTGCCAGCAGCTTTAGCGAGGACAGGGAAGGTGGCTTC. Translation gives CASSFSEDREGGF.

The chain joins TRBV25-1 to TRBJ1-6; D ambiguous. Germline V gives CDR1 MGHDK, CDR2 SYGVNS. The CDR3 has 14 residues. Trimming left V 4 bases short and J 7 bases short, with 11 bases between. CDR3 DNA: TGTGCCAGCAGTGGGGAATCGACCAATTCACCCCTCCACTTT. This encodes CASSGESTNSPLHF. The full variable domain, in which reference TRBV25-1 and TRBJ1-6 provide the parts outside the CDR3, is EADIYQTPRYLVIGTGKKITLECSQTMGHDKMYWYQQDPGMELHLIHYSYGVNSTEKGDLSSESTVSRIRTEHFPLTLESARPSHTSQYLCASSGESTNSPLHFGNGTRLTVT.

The rearrangement uses TRBV7-9 and TRBJ2-1; the D gene is possibly TRBD1 (6 bases). Germline loops: CDR1 SEHNR, CDR2 FQNEAQ (reference sequence). The CDR3 covers 16 residues. V was trimmed by 5 bases and J by 3 bases, leaving 17 bases between them. Written as DNA, the CDR3 is TGTGCCAGCAGCATTAGGGCCAGGGGTGTCTACAATGAGCAGTTCTTC. Residues: CASSIRARGVYNEQFF. The variable domain in full, completed from reference TRBV7-9 and TRBJ2-1, reads DTGVSQNPRHKITKRGQNVTFRCDPISEHNRLYWYRQTLGQGPEFLTYFQNEAQLEKSRLLSDRFSAERPKGSFSTLEIQRTEQGDSAMYLCASSIRARGVYNEQFFGPGTRLTVL.

The CDR3 nucleotides are TGTGCCAGCAGCTTAGAATCGGGAGGCACCTATGGCTACACCTTC. Amino acids: CASSLESGGTYGYTF. The V and J genes are TRBV7-9 and TRBJ1-2; no clear D. Germline V gene sequence: CDR1 SEHNR, CDR2 FQNEAQ (reference sequence). This CDR3 has 15 residues. Trimming stripped 1 base from V and 4 bases from J, with 13 bases between.